This TCR beta chain was recovered during a study of cytomegalovirus exposure and HLA in healthy donors. The CDR3 is 13 amino acids. Trimming removed 9 bases from V and 9 bases from J; junction bases left unmatched: 10. Germline V CDR1 and CDR2: MNHEY, SMNVEV (reference sequence). This clone was seen more than once but under ten times. Both 60 Vbeta primers and 13 Jbeta primers went into the PCR. Sequencing used immunoSEQ multiplex PCR; TCRdb keeps in-frame clones, though not all of them. The sample lists some 120,000 clones; 81% were seen once. The J gene is TRBJ2-7, the V gene TRBV27; the match to TRBD2 covers 11 bases. The TCR was taken from a woman in her 30s in good health and CMV-seronegative. Sequencing was done on a sample of PBMCs. The DNA of the CDR3 is TGTGCCAGTAACCAGGGGACTAGCGGTTCGCAGTACTTC. This encodes CASNQGTSGSQYF.